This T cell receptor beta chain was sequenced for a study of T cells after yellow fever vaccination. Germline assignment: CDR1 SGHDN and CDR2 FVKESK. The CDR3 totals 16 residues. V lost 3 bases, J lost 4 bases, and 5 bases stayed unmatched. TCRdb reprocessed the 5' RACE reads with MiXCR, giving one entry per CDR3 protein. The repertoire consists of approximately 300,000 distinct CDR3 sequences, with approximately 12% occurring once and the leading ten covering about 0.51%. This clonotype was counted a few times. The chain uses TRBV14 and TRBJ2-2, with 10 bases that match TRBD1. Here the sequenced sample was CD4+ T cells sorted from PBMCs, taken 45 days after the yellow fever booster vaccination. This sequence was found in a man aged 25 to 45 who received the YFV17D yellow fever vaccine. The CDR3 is CASSQRTGGSTGELFF. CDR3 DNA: TGTGCCAGCAGCCAGAGGACAGGGGGGTCCACCGGGGAGCTGTTTTTT.